This T cell receptor (beta chain) was documented in a study of vaccination and CD4 T cells after COVID-19 (dated by TCRdb to 2022 to 2024). The study in broad terms: SARS-CoV-2 positivity had been established in the convalescent patients by nasal swab PCR, and mild disease was recorded in nine or ten of these patients and severe disease in one. Six males and four females were included in the convalescent cohort, with two Hispanic individuals, seven Caucasians, two Asians and one multiracial person represented. Participants got two doses of the Pfizer-BioNTech BNT162b2 vaccine (n=8) or two doses of the Moderna mRNA-1273 vaccine (n=2). Post-COVID blood samples from convalescent patients were collected a median of about 100 days after diagnosis, with a range of about 35 to 180 days. The time from the second vaccine dose to post-vaccine blood sampling had a median of around 72 days and ranged from about 12 to 250 days. For stimulating the cultures, overlapping spike peptide pools were used, derived from SARS-CoV-2 as well as from the common cold coronaviruses HCoV-NL63, HCoV-OC43 and HCoV-229E. Control cultures received a CEFX viral epitope pool as the positive control, an HIV-1 Nef peptide pool as the negative control, or no peptide. The spike-specific CD4+ TCR repertoire was compared before and after mRNA vaccination in over 9 COVID-19 convalescent patients and a handful of infection-naive healthy vaccine recipients.

The CDR3 sequence holds 16 residues, the cysteine and phenylalanine included. Only the CDR3 part of the read is kept: 48 bases, read in frame from the first base. CDR1 and CDR2 are drawn from the germline V gene: LGHNA, YSLEER. The junction carries 13 bases between V and J, which are trimmed by 2 bases and 2 bases respectively. Libraries were constructed by PCR. At the Johns Hopkins FTIC core, DNA from the cultured CD4+ T cells underwent TCR sequencing with the Oncomine TCR Beta short-read assay. Genomic DNA was extracted from the cultured CD4+ T cells with the QIAamp micro DNA kit. The Oncomine TCR Beta libraries from cultured CD4+ T cells were pooled using unique dual indexes and then sequenced on an Illumina iSeq 100. The original pipeline was this. Non-productive sequences were filtered out, and CDR3s that did not start with C, did not end with F or W, or were shorter than 7 amino acids were discarded. The MANAFEST web application identified antigen-specific clonotypes by comparing peptide-stimulated wells against reference wells and other culture wells. To be called positive, a clone needed an FDR below 0.05, an odds ratio above 5, and a productive frequency above 0.1% in at least two of three replicate wells. Clonotypes that were significantly expanded in both SARS-CoV-2 spike wells and at least one common cold coronavirus spike condition were defined as cross-reactive. Levenshtein distances (stringdist) and unrooted phylogenetic trees (ape) in R version 3.6.1 were used to assess CDR3 homology. The public sequencing data were trimmed at Q25 with fastp and processed into clonotypes with MiXCR by TCRdb, which kept only in-frame beta chains. Records with the same CDR3 protein are collapsed into one entry carrying the most frequent genes and DNA. The V and J calls follow TCRdb's processing rather than the paper's. This sample is represented by fewer than 20,000 distinct CDR3 sequences; 58% of them were singletons. Of the sample, 6.6% falls within the top ten clones.

The investigation overall reported the following: Only a relatively small number of convalescent patients were included in the study, and early timepoints following natural infection were not analyzed. Of the vaccine-specific clones found in convalescent patients, nearly all (304 of 307) were mono-reactive for SARS-CoV-2 spike instead of being cross-reactive with common cold coronaviruses. Among the post-vaccine SARS-CoV-2-reactive clones in convalescent patients, a median about 86% showed up only after vaccination, which suggests vaccine-specific priming. The median count of SARS-CoV-2-reactive clonotypes went up from under 25 after infection to some 38 after vaccination, although the change was not significant.

The sample's treatment or condition label, in plain terms: roughly ten-day PBMC culture with coronavirus spike peptide pools or control peptides (ViraFEST assay). The ViraFEST assay was used in the study, in which antigen-specific T cells were expanded with peptide pools and expanded clonotypes were subsequently identified by TCR sequencing. The positive SARS-CoV-2 PCR tests of the convalescent patients were dated from March to December 2020, before the Alpha, Beta and Delta variants emerged in the United States. Approximately 1.8 million PBMCs per well were cultured in IMDM with approximately 5% human AB serum and roughly 10 IU/ml IL-2, plus 10 ug/ml peptide pools. On days 3 and 7, half of the culture medium was replaced with fresh IL-2-containing medium. After approximately eleven days of culture, CD4+ T cells were isolated by negative selection with the EasySep CD4+ T cell isolation kit. PBMCs were separated from whole blood using Ficoll-Paque Plus gradient centrifugation and then either used fresh or cryopreserved at -140C. Culture conditions were generally each tested in triplicate wells.

As for this clonotype: Its recognized antigen is unknown. No quality values exist for individual bases; no much larger clone is one base distant.

The rearranged segments are TRBV4-3 and TRBJ2-1, with the D segment possibly TRBD1 or TRBD2, each aligning over 5 bases. Sequenced material: CD4+ T cells from blood, cultured in vitro, taken before SARS-CoV-2 vaccination. The source of this sequence is a human donor who had recovered from COVID-19. The CDR3 protein is CASSQSWDAAYNEQFF. The DNA reads as follows: TGCGCCAGCAGCCAATCTTGGGACGCAGCCTACAATGAGCAGTTCTTC.